The 28 T cell receptor beta chains below were found in one sample sequenced in a study of blood T cells in healthy people across ages. Through a sample-barcoded 5' primer and a J-beta primer mix, a second PCR was run for roughly 6 to 11 cycles. TCRdb processed the 5' RACE reads anew with MiXCR; each CDR3 protein has one entry. The table includes roughly 1,800,000 distinct CDR3 sequences, 40% to 55% detected once. Material for sequencing was blood. These receptors all come from a woman in her thirties or forties in good health.

J is TRBJ1-4 and V is TRBV29-1; D is possibly TRBD1 (5 bases). Trimming stripped 7 bases from V and 14 bases from J, with 26 bases between. Germline V CDR1 and CDR2: SQVTM, ANQGSEA. This CDR3 contains 14 residues. The chain's CDR3 is CSAEVGHGAGGLFF. The CDR3 coding sequence is TGCAGCGCTGAGGTTGGACATGGGGCCGGGGGGCTGTTTTTT.

The genes are TRBV27 and TRBJ2-2; 10 positions match TRBD2. This CDR3 has 16 amino acids. The V gene end was trimmed by 5 bases and the J gene end by 8 bases; junction bases not matched to a gene: 11. Per germline, CDR1 MNHEY and CDR2 SMNVEV (reference sequence). In nucleotides, the CDR3 is TGTGCCAGCAGTCCCTGGCAAGCGGGGGGGTATGGGGAGCTGTTTTTT. Translation: CASSPWQAGGYGELFF.

This rearrangement joins TRBV11-2 to TRBJ2-7; D is perhaps TRBD1 (7 bases). Germline V gene lookup returns CDR1 SGHAT and CDR2 FQNNGV. Deletions cut 5 bases from V and 1 base from J, with 21 bases between. This CDR3 has 17 amino acids. CDR3 sequence: CASSEGQFGGGSYEQYF. The CDR3 nucleotides read TGTGCCAGCAGCGAGGGACAGTTCGGAGGGGGTTCCTACGAGCAGTACTTC.

This rearrangement joins TRBV4-1 to TRBJ2-6; D might be TRBD2 (7 bases). The germline CDR1 and CDR2 sequences are MGHRA and YSYEKL. V was cut by 2 bases and J by 0 bases, with 14 bases left in between. CDR3 length equals 18 residues. The CDR3 DNA sequence: TGCGCCAGCAGCCAATTTGCCGGGGGGCTCTCTGGGGCCAACGTCCTGACTTTC. Protein sequence: CASSQFAGGLSGANVLTF.

The rearrangement links TRBV7-2 to TRBJ2-5; D remains ambiguous. There are 16 residues in the CDR3. V lost 1 base, J lost 0 bases, and 12 bases lay in between. Germline-derived CDR1 and CDR2 are SGHTA and FQGNSA. The CDR3 region has the DNA TGTGCCAGCAGCTTAGGGCTAGGTGTTTACCAAGAGACCCAGTACTTC. Translated, it gives CASSLGLGVYQETQYF.

The V and J genes are TRBV7-2 and TRBJ2-3; 8 nucleotides match TRBD2. V trimming: 7 bases; J trimming: 1 base; junction bases outside the gene matches: 10. The CDR3 spans 16 residues. CDR1 is SGHTA and CDR2 is FQGNSA in the germline V gene. CDR3 DNA sequence: TGTGCCAGCAACCCTACAGCGGGGGCTCGCACAGATACGCAGTATTTT. Translating gives CASNPTAGARTDTQYF.

About this clonotype itself: It is likely a read error, because the conserved phenylalanine at the end of the CDR3 is missing. This chain links TRBV5-6 with TRBJ2-1, with D hard to call. CDR1 and CDR2 from the germline V gene are SGHDT and YYEEEE. V was clipped by 0 bases and J by 6 bases, with 4 bases between them. The CDR3 consists of 12 residues. The CDR3 sequence: CASSLGSNEQFL. For the CDR3, the DNA is TGTGCCAGCAGCTTGGGGAGCAATGAGCAGTTCTTA.

Ten or more counts support this clonotype. This CDR3 is CASRAGANVLTF. The CDR3 DNA reads TGTGCCAGCAGGGCTGGGGCCAACGTCCTGACTTTC. The chain has TRBV28 and TRBJ2-6, with D uncertain. Germline V CDR1 and CDR2: MDHEN, SYDVKM. V gave up 6 bases and J gave up 2 bases, with 2 bases separating them. This CDR3 comprises 12 residues.

The CDR3 region has the DNA TGCAGTGCTAGAAGACAGTTTACCTACGAGCAGTACTTC. As protein: CSARRQFTYEQYF. The chain joins TRBV20-1 to TRBJ2-5, with D perhaps matching TRBD1 (5 bases). The DNA end favors TRBJ2-7, so the J call may be wrong. The CDR3 is 13 amino acids. Germline loops: CDR1 DFQATT, CDR2 SNEGSKA (reference sequence).

The chain has TRBV28 and TRBJ1-2; unclear D gene. The CDR3 totals 15 residues. In germline, CDR1 is MDHEN, CDR2 SYDVKM. Between the trimmed V and J ends, which lost 3 bases and 0 bases, there was a span of 11 bases. CDR3 amino acids: CASSLSAQANYGYTF. CDR3 nucleotides: TGTGCCAGCAGTTTGTCCGCCCAAGCTAACTATGGCTACACCTTC.

This rearrangement joins TRBV6-5 to TRBJ2-1, with 9 bases that match TRBD1. Looked up from germline, CDR1 is MNHEY and CDR2 is SVGAGI. The CDR3 is 16 residues long. Trimming removed 7 bases from V and 3 bases from J; junction bases left unmatched: 10. CDR3 in DNA: TGTGCCAGCACGACTTTGGGACAGGGAAACTACAATGAGCAGTTCTTC. It is translated as CASTTLGQGNYNEQFF.

V is TRBV4-2 and J is TRBJ1-1; D might be TRBD1 (6 bases). The V gene lost 1 base and the J gene lost 0 bases, with 12 bases spanning the gap. Germline V gives CDR1 LGHNA, CDR2 YNFKEQ. The CDR3 loop spans 16 amino acids. DNA for the CDR3: TGTGCCAGCAGCCAAGGGGTTGGACAGATGAACACTGAAGCTTTCTTT. The encoded protein is CASSQGVGQMNTEAFF.

This clonotype has a count of ten or more. This chain uses TRBV28 with TRBJ2-5; D is possibly TRBD2 (5 bases). Trimming cost V 6 bases and J 5 bases, with 16 bases left between them. CDR3 length: 14 residues. The germline CDR1 and CDR2 sequences are MDHEN and SYDVKM. The CDR3 here is CASRPLVASETQYF. The CDR3 region has the DNA TGTGCCAGCAGGCCACTAGTCGCGTCGGAGACCCAGTACTTC.

This clonotype was recorded a few times. This rearrangement joins TRBV14 to TRBJ2-4; 13 bases are a match to TRBD2. V trimming: 2 bases; J trimming: 1 base; junction bases outside the gene matches: 5. CDR1 is SGHDN, CDR2 FVKESK, per germline. This CDR3 region has 18 residues. Written as DNA, the CDR3 is TGTGCCAGCAGCCAAACTAGCGGGGGGGCGTCGGCCAAAAACATTCAGTACTTC. Its translation: CASSQTSGGASAKNIQYF.

The rearrangement joins TRBV12-3 or TRBV12-4 to TRBJ2-3; a possible D gene is TRBD1 (5 bases). CDR3 length: 15 residues. V was shortened by 6 bases and J by 0 bases, with 13 bases between the two germline ends. CDR3 sequence: CASSRAGISTDTQYF. CDR3 coding DNA: TGTGCCAGCAGCCGGGCAGGGATTAGCACAGATACGCAGTATTTT.

This sequence joins TRBV12-3 or TRBV12-4 and TRBJ1-2; the D gene is possibly TRBD1 (5 bases). This CDR3 spans 14 amino acids. Trimming removed 3 bases at V and 7 bases at J, with 15 bases between. DNA of the CDR3: TGTGCCAGCAGTTTCTCGGACAATATATCTGGCTACACCTTC. Protein product: CASSFSDNISGYTF.

CDR3 DNA: TGTGCCAGTGGGAACAGGGTTAGGCAGCCCCAGCATTTT. Amino acid sequence: CASGNRVRQPQHF. The chain uses TRBV28 and TRBJ1-5, with D perhaps TRBD1 (6 bases). Trimming shortened V by 9 bases and J by 7 bases, and 16 bases separated the two germline ends. The CDR3 has 13 residues. Germline CDR1 MDHEN, CDR2 SYDVKM.

The gene calls are TRBV2 and TRBJ2-1; D remains ambiguous. This CDR3 comprises 14 residues. Germline CDR1 SNHLY, CDR2 FYNNEI. Trimming took 3 bases from V and 9 from J, leaving 15 bases between them. CDR3 DNA: TGTGCCAGCAGTGAGAGATGGTTAACGAGTGAGCAGTTCTTC. Residues: CASSERWLTSEQFF.

V gene TRBV11-2 combines with J gene TRBJ2-5, with 8 positions matching TRBD1. CDR3 length: 16 amino acids. The germline V gene encodes CDR1 SGHAT and CDR2 FQNNGV. V shed 4 bases and J 1 base; nucleotides not matched to a gene: 8. The CDR3 region has the DNA TGTGCCAGCAGCTCCTGGACAGGGCTTTTCCAAGAGACCCAGTACTTC. Translating it yields CASSSWTGLFQETQYF. The full variable domain, rest sourced from reference TRBV11-2 and TRBJ2-5, is EAGVAQSPRYKIIEKRQSVAFWCNPISGHATLYWYQQILGQGPKLLIQFQNNGVVDDSQLPKDRFSAERLKGVDSTLKIQPAKLEDSAVYLCASSSWTGLFQETQYFGPGTRLLVL.

This clonotype was seen repeatedly, ten times or more. V is TRBV9 and J is TRBJ2-3; 10 bases match TRBD1. The V gene end was trimmed by 5 bases and the J gene end by 5 bases; junction bases not matched to a gene: 8. The CDR3 covers 15 residues. The V gene's germline CDR1 is SGDLS and CDR2 YYNGEE. The CDR3 region is CASSVETGGGDTQYF. CDR3 nucleotide sequence: TGTGCCAGCAGTGTGGAGACAGGGGGCGGAGATACGCAGTATTTT.

The rearrangement joins TRBV2 to TRBJ2-1, with D possibly matching TRBD2 (6 bases). CDR3 length equals 15 residues. The V gene lost 4 bases and the J gene lost 7 bases, with 17 bases spanning the gap. Germline assignment: CDR1 SNHLY and CDR2 FYNNEI. CDR3 bases: TGTGCCAGCAGTGTGGAGGGGACCAGAGGGAATGAGCAGTTCTTC. Amino acids: CASSVEGTRGNEQFF.

The CDR3 nucleotides read TGTGCCAGCAGTCGCCCCGGCCCCTCCTACGAGCAGTACTTC. It is translated as CASSRPGPSYEQYF. This chain uses TRBV28 with TRBJ2-7; D not resolved. The germline CDR1 and CDR2 sequences are MDHEN and SYDVKM. The CDR3 extends over 14 amino acids. The V end lost 5 bases, the J end lost 0 bases, and 11 bases lay between the germline ends.

The chain uses TRBV6-1 and TRBJ2-3; D gene uncertain. Germline assignment: CDR1 MNHNS and CDR2 SASEGT. The V end was cut by 2 bases, the J end by 2 bases, with 11 bases between. The CDR3 sequence is 15 residues long. The CDR3 DNA reads TGTGCCAGCAGTGAATTAGGGCATAACACAGATACGCAGTATTTT. Encoded protein: CASSELGHNTDTQYF.

J is TRBJ2-1 and V is TRBV11-2; possible D gene TRBD2, 6 bases. The CDR3 covers 12 residues. The V gene lost 4 bases and the J gene lost 15 bases, with 16 bases spanning the gap. Per germline, CDR1 SGHAT and CDR2 FQNNGV. The DNA for the CDR3 is TGTGCCAGCAGCTCAAGCGGGCCATTACTGTTCTTC. Translation gives CASSSSGPLLFF.

The rearrangement links TRBV20-1 to TRBJ2-5; 7 nucleotides line up with TRBD2. This CDR3 has 12 amino acids. V was clipped by 7 bases and J by 6 bases; unmatched bases: 8. Per the germline V gene, CDR1 is DFQATT and CDR2 is SNEGSKA (reference sequence). The CDR3 DNA reads TGCAGTGAAAGGAGGGGAGGGAAGACCCAGTACTTC. Translation: CSERRGGKTQYF.

The table lists this clonotype with a few counts. The chain uses TRBV4-3 and TRBJ1-2; TRBD1 aligns across 11 bases. Germline CDR1 is LGHNA and CDR2 is YSLEER. This CDR3 region has 14 residues. Germline trimming cut 4 bases from V and 6 bases from J; bases unmatched to any gene: 4. CDR3 in amino acids: CASSRGQGAHGYTF. In DNA form, the CDR3 reads TGCGCCAGCAGCCGAGGACAGGGGGCGCATGGCTACACCTTC.

V is TRBV3-1 and J is TRBJ2-2; no reliable D call. CDR1 is LGHDT and CDR2 is YNNKEL in the germline V gene (reference sequence). CDR3 size: 14 residues. Trimming pared 1 base from V and 4 bases from J, leaving 7 bases between. The CDR3: CASSQGPATGELFF. CDR3 DNA: TGTGCCAGCAGCCAAGGACCGGCCACCGGGGAGCTGTTTTTT.

The V and J genes are TRBV7-2 and TRBJ2-7, with D possibly matching TRBD1 (6 bases). V was trimmed by 5 bases and J by 1 base, leaving 15 bases between them. The CDR3 spans 15 residues. Germline V gene lookup returns CDR1 SGHTA and CDR2 FQGNSA. The CDR3 loop is CASSIQTGDSYEQYF. CDR3 nucleotides: TGTGCCAGCAGCATCCAGACAGGTGATTCCTACGAGCAGTACTTC.